These 30 T cell receptor beta chains share one sample of origin, sequenced in a study of blood T cell repertoires in COVID-19. Profiled with immunoSEQ multiplex PCR; TCRdb holds only in-frame clones, not every one. The data show 250,000 or so clones, with 92% seen just once and approximately 0.8% held by the top ten. The material sequenced was peripheral blood. The receptors derive from a man under 40 with COVID-19, enrolled during active disease.

The genes are TRBV9 and TRBJ2-7; D may be TRBD1 (6 bases). This CDR3 has 14 residues. V was clipped by 4 bases and J by 0 bases, with 11 bases between them. Per germline, CDR1 SGDLS and CDR2 YYNGEE. CDR3: CASSPWTDSYEQYF. CDR3 in DNA: TGTGCCAGCAGCCCGTGGACAGACTCCTACGAGCAGTACTTC.

V gene TRBV4-1 combines with J gene TRBJ1-1; D might be TRBD1 (5 bases). Trimming took 1 base from V and 6 from J, leaving 12 bases between them. Germline V lookup: CDR1 MGHRA, CDR2 YSYEKL. The CDR3 runs 14 residues. The CDR3 DNA sequence: TGCGCCAGCAGCCAAGTTGGCCAGGGATCTGAAGCTTTCTTT. Its translation is CASSQVGQGSEAFF.

This rearrangement joins TRBV21-1 to TRBJ2-5; the table's TRBD1 call for D was not verified on the DNA. TRBV21-1 is marked as a pseudogene. The CDR3 is 17 amino acids. The CDR3 protein is CASSKVSPGGPQETQYF. CDR3 DNA sequence: TGTGCCAGCAGCAAAGTTTCGCCAGGGGGCCCACAAGAGACCCAGTACTTC.

CDR3 in DNA: TGTGCCAGCAGCTTGAGGCAGGGGGCTTACGAGCAGTACTTC. Protein product: CASSLRQGAYEQYF. The chain carries TRBV5-4 and TRBJ2-7; the match to TRBD1 covers 8 bases. Germline trimming cut 1 base from V and 4 bases from J; bases unmatched to any gene: 4. Germline V gives CDR1 SGHNT, CDR2 YYREEE (reference sequence). The CDR3 runs to 14 residues.

The rearrangement joins TRBV2 to TRBJ1-5; possible D gene TRBD1, 5 bases. Germline CDR1 SNHLY, CDR2 FYNNEI. This CDR3 comprises 17 residues. V shed 6 bases and J shed 0 bases, with 18 bases lying between them. The CDR3 sequence: CASSPGGDSYSNQPQHF. For the CDR3, the DNA is TGTGCCAGCAGCCCGGGGGGTGATTCTTATAGCAATCAGCCCCAGCATTTT.

This CDR3 reads CASSIPGSRADYGYTF. For the CDR3, the DNA is TGTGCCAGTAGTATCCCAGGATCCCGAGCCGATTATGGCTACACCTTC. The V and J genes are TRBV19 and TRBJ1-2, with D hard to call. This CDR3 is built from 16 residues. V lost 3 bases and J lost 5, with 19 bases in between. In germline, CDR1 is LNHDA, CDR2 SQIVND (reference sequence). The entire variable domain, with the rest obtained from reference TRBV19 and TRBJ1-2, is as follows: DGGITQSPKYLFRKEGQNVTLSCEQNLNHDAMYWYRQDPGQGLRLIYYSQIVNDFQKGDIAEGYSVSREKKESFPLTVTSAQKNPTAFYLCASSIPGSRADYGYTFGSGTRLTVV.

The J gene is TRBJ1-2, the V gene TRBV19; 10 bases are a match to TRBD1. This CDR3 region has 15 residues. CDR1 and CDR2 (germline): LNHDA, SQIVND (reference sequence). Trimming removed 5 bases from V and 4 bases from J; junction bases left unmatched: 7. CDR3: CASSPDRGMSYGYTF. CDR3 nucleotide sequence: TGTGCCAGTAGTCCGGACAGGGGGATGAGCTATGGCTACACCTTC.

The J gene is TRBJ2-2, the V gene TRBV11-2; TRBD1 agrees at 8 bases. Germline V gene sequence: CDR1 SGHAT, CDR2 FQNNGV. The ends lost 5 bases at V and 5 bases at J; junction bases unmatched: 7. The CDR3 consists of 15 residues. CDR3 amino acids: CASSPTGVTTGELFF. The DNA of the CDR3 is TGTGCCAGCAGCCCGACAGGGGTAACGACCGGGGAGCTGTTTTTT.

The table lists this clone with a count of one. The CDR3, as DNA: TGTGCCAGCAGCCTAACTAGCGGGGGCTCAGATACGCAGTATTTT. Translated: CASSLTSGGSDTQYF. V usage is TRBV3-1 (or the pseudogene TRBV3-2) and J usage is TRBJ2-3; TRBD2 aligns across 11 bases. The CDR3 is made up of 15 amino acids. The junction had 4 bases not matched to a gene; V was cut back by 4 bases and J by 4 bases. Germline V lookup: CDR1 LGHDT, CDR2 YNNKEL (reference sequence).

This sequence joins TRBV5-1 and TRBJ2-5; D possibly corresponds to TRBD1 (5 bases). V was pared by 4 bases and J by 7 bases, with 14 bases between. This CDR3 comprises 13 residues. Germline CDR1 SGHRS, CDR2 YFSETQ. In nucleotides, the CDR3 is TGCGCCAGCAGCCCAGGGCCGTCTGGGACCCAGTACTTC. Protein sequence: CASSPGPSGTQYF.

This clone was observed once. This rearrangement joins TRBV11-2 to TRBJ2-5, with 7 bases fitting TRBD2. CDR3 length equals 14 residues. V shed 5 bases and J 2 bases; nucleotides not matched to a gene: 5. The germline V gene encodes CDR1 SGHAT and CDR2 FQNNGV. Written as DNA, the CDR3 is TGTGCCAGCAGCCCACCGGGACTACAAGAGACCCAGTACTTC. It encodes CASSPPGLQETQYF.

CDR3 sequence (DNA): TGTGCCAGTAATCCCGGTGTGGGCGCGAAAGGCTACACCTTC. This translates into CASNPGVGAKGYTF. The rearrangement uses TRBV19 and TRBJ1-2; no clear D. Germline-derived CDR1 and CDR2 are LNHDA and SQIVND (reference sequence). This CDR3 has 14 amino acids. Trimming removed 7 bases from V and 8 bases from J, with 20 bases in between. The entire variable domain, with the rest obtained from reference TRBV19 and TRBJ1-2, is as follows: DGGITQSPKYLFRKEGQNVTLSCEQNLNHDAMYWYRQDPGQGLRLIYYSQIVNDFQKGDIAEGYSVSREKKESFPLTVTSAQKNPTAFYLCASNPGVGAKGYTFGSGTRLTVV.

V and J are TRBV6-2 or TRBV6-3 and TRBJ1-1; 12 nucleotides match TRBD1. This CDR3 is built from 18 residues. CDR1 and CDR2 (germline): MNHEY, SVGEGT. V was pared by 2 bases and J by 1 base, with 8 bases of the junction left unmatched. The CDR3 nucleotides are TGTGCCAGCAGTTACGGTCCGGGACAGGGGGCCAGGAACACTGAAGCTTTCTTT. Translation: CASSYGPGQGARNTEAFF.

The chain has TRBV14 and TRBJ1-1, with D possibly matching TRBD1 (6 bases). V lost 4 bases to trimming and J lost 11 bases, with 20 bases between them. Germline V CDR1 and CDR2: SGHDN, FVKESK. The CDR3 loop spans 14 amino acids. CDR3 coding DNA: TGTGCCAGCAGCCCGGGGGGCTTCGACAGAACGGCTTTCTTT. This gives the protein CASSPGGFDRTAFF.

J is TRBJ2-5 and V is TRBV7-9, with 13 bases identical to TRBD2. V lost 3 bases and J lost 1; bases outside the gene matches: 2. CDR3 size: 16 residues. The germline gives CDR1 SEHNR, CDR2 FQNEAQ (reference sequence). In nucleotides, the CDR3 is TGTGCCAGCAGCTTCACTAGCGGGGGGGCCCAAGAGACCCAGTACTTC. This codes for CASSFTSGGAQETQYF.

The rearrangement joins TRBV7-3 to TRBJ1-1; D is possibly TRBD1 (5 bases). V was shortened by 0 bases and J by 1 base, with 18 bases between the two germline ends. This CDR3 contains 18 residues. Germline V gene sequence: CDR1 SGHTA, CDR2 FQGTGA. The chain's CDR3 is CASSLTSRQGRRNTEAFF. DNA for the CDR3: TGTGCCAGCAGCTTAACTTCTCGCCAGGGTAGGAGGAACACTGAAGCTTTCTTT.

The chain links TRBV10-1 to TRBJ2-3; 10 nucleotides match TRBD1. In germline, CDR1 is WNHNN, CDR2 SYGVQD (reference sequence). The J segment lost 1 base and the V segment lost 6 bases, leaving 4 bases of the junction unmatched. CDR3 length: 15 residues. CDR3 in DNA: TGCGCCAGCAGGTCCGGGACAGGGGGCACAGATACGCAGTATTTT. This encodes CASRSGTGGTDTQYF.

The chain recombines TRBV9 with TRBJ2-1; D gene uncertain. The CDR3 runs 13 residues. V shed 2 bases and J shed 5 bases, with 8 bases lying between them. CDR1 is SGDLS and CDR2 is YYNGEE in the germline V gene. CDR3 amino acids: CASSVRLNNEQFF. The CDR3 nucleotides are TGTGCCAGCAGCGTTAGACTGAACAATGAGCAGTTCTTC.

This clone was seen a handful of times. The chain employs TRBV5-1 and TRBJ2-7, with TRBD1 matching over 10 bases. There are 15 residues in the CDR3. In germline, CDR1 is SGHRS, CDR2 YFSETQ. The J segment lost 7 bases and the V segment lost 0 bases, leaving 7 bases of the junction unmatched. CDR3 sequence (DNA): TGCGCCAGCAGCTTGGCATTGGACAGGGGGAATGAGCAGTACTTC. It is translated as CASSLALDRGNEQYF.

The CDR3 sequence: CASSDTNQETQYF. The CDR3 DNA reads as TGTGCCAGCAGCGACACCAACCAAGAGACCCAGTACTTC. The V and J genes are TRBV25-1 and TRBJ2-5; D unclear. Trimming removed 6 bases at V and 0 bases at J, with 8 bases between. Germline loops: CDR1 MGHDK, CDR2 SYGVNS. This CDR3 has 13 residues.

This chain joins TRBV6-1 and TRBJ2-4, with D hard to call. The CDR3 contains 15 residues. Per the germline V gene, CDR1 is MNHNS and CDR2 is SASEGT. V was cut by 1 base and J by 6 bases, with 13 bases left in between. The CDR3 reads CASSEDNLPGNIQYF. The CDR3 DNA sequence: TGTGCCAGCAGTGAAGATAATTTGCCAGGAAACATTCAGTACTTC.

This clone was recorded only once. This chain's CDR3 is CASSLTGGAGQPQHF. The CDR3 coding sequence is TGCGCCAGCAGCTTGACAGGGGGCGCCGGACAGCCCCAGCATTTT. The chain employs TRBV5-1 and TRBJ1-5, with 9 bases fitting TRBD1. V was pared by 1 base and J by 7 bases, with 6 bases of the junction left unmatched. CDR3 length equals 15 residues. Per germline, CDR1 SGHRS and CDR2 YFSETQ.

The V and J genes are TRBV6-6 and TRBJ2-3; D is unclear. From germline, CDR1 is MNHNY and CDR2 SVGAGI (reference sequence). This CDR3 region has 16 residues. V lost 2 bases to trimming and J lost 1 base, with 13 bases between them. CDR3 nucleotide sequence: TGTGCCAGCAGTTACGCGCAGCGAATGGGCACAGATACGCAGTATTTT. Residues: CASSYAQRMGTDTQYF.

The rearrangement uses TRBV5-4 and TRBJ2-3; D is ambiguous. The V end was cut by 0 bases, the J end by 2 bases, with 10 bases between. Germline V gene lookup returns CDR1 SGHNT and CDR2 YYREEE (reference sequence). The CDR3 covers 15 residues. The CDR3 nucleotides are TGTGCCAGCAGCTTGGCCCAGGAAAACACAGATACGCAGTATTTT. This sequence encodes CASSLAQENTDTQYF.

The gene calls are TRBV9 and TRBJ2-2; possibly TRBD1 for D (5 bases). The CDR3 sequence is 16 residues long. The ends were cut back, 3 bases at V and 0 bases at J, with 12 bases in the middle. CDR1 is SGDLS and CDR2 is YYNGEE in the germline V gene. In DNA form, the CDR3 reads TGTGCCAGCAGCGCCCGACAGATCGCGAACACCGGGGAGCTGTTTTTT. Its translation is CASSARQIANTGELFF.

The chain has TRBV7-9 and TRBJ1-4, with 12 bases matching TRBD1. Trimming cost V 5 bases and J 1 base; bases outside gene matches: 14. The CDR3 length is 20 residues. Germline values: CDR1 SEHNR, CDR2 FQNEAQ (reference sequence). CDR3 residues: CASSGGPGQGARETNEKLFF. For the CDR3, the DNA is TGTGCCAGCAGCGGGGGGCCGGGACAGGGGGCGCGGGAAACTAATGAAAAACTGTTTTTT.

V is TRBV10-2 and J is TRBJ1-2; a possible D gene is TRBD1 (5 bases). CDR1 WSHSY and CDR2 SAAADI come from the germline V gene. V lost 3 bases and J 2 bases, leaving 13 bases between the germline ends. This CDR3 has 15 amino acids. The CDR3 coding sequence is TGCGCCAGCAGTGATAGGGCAGGGCTGAACTATGGCTACACCTTC. The encoded protein is CASSDRAGLNYGYTF.

The V and J genes are TRBV11-1 and TRBJ2-1; 7 bases are a match to TRBD2. After removal of 0 bases from V and 1 base from J, the junction contained 9 bases not matched to a gene. This CDR3 is 18 amino acids long. Germline CDR1 reads SGHAT; CDR2 reads FQDESV (reference sequence). CDR3 region: CASSLAWAGEISYNEQFF. The CDR3 DNA sequence: TGTGCCAGCAGCTTAGCGTGGGCGGGGGAGATTTCCTACAATGAGCAGTTCTTC.

V is TRBV12-2 and J is TRBJ1-4; TRBD1 is the table's D call, not checked against the DNA. TRBV12-2 is given as a pseudogene. The CDR3 runs to 21 residues. The CDR3 loop is CASRLATWDRGRKSTNEKLFF. DNA for the CDR3: TGTGCAAGTCGCTTAGCTACCTGGGACAGGGGAAGAAAAAGCACTAATGAAAAACTGTTTTTT.

A word on this clone: At the DNA level, this CDR3 is encoded by other sequences in the same sample as well. This chain joins TRBV6-5 and TRBJ2-2; 11 nucleotides line up with TRBD2. V shed 0 bases, J shed 4 bases, and the junction held 1 base outside the gene matches. The length of the CDR3 is 16 residues. From germline, CDR1 is MNHEY and CDR2 SVGAGI. The CDR3: CASSYSSGGATGELFF. CDR3 nucleotide sequence: TGTGCCAGCAGTTACTCTAGCGGGGGGGCCACCGGGGAGCTGTTTTTT.